The 29 T cell receptor beta chains reported below all come from one sample, sequenced in a study of cytomegalovirus exposure and HLA in healthy donors. In the PCR, 60 Vbeta and 13 Jbeta primers were used. Clones were sequenced by immunoSEQ multiplex PCR, and TCRdb holds only the in-frame ones, with some missing. The table has around 130,000 clones, just under 75% seen once; the top ten hold around 6.6%. Sequenced sample: PBMCs. Receptors originate from a middle-aged man in good health and CMV-seropositive.

The J gene is TRBJ2-5, the V gene TRBV7-9; 7 bases are shared with TRBD1. The J call is in doubt because the DNA end fits TRBJ2-7 better. Looked up from germline, CDR1 is SEHNR and CDR2 is FQNEAQ (reference sequence). The CDR3 is 15 residues long. This CDR3 is CASSSDRDPSYEQYF. CDR3 DNA: TGTGCCAGCAGCTCCGACAGGGACCCTTCTTACGAGCAGTACTTC.

Only one count was recorded for this clone. This chain links TRBV5-4 with TRBJ1-1; 8 bases line up with TRBD1. This CDR3 spans 16 amino acids. With V trimmed by 1 base and J by 8 bases, 13 bases remained unmatched. CDR1 SGHNT and CDR2 YYREEE come from the germline V gene (reference sequence). The CDR3, as DNA: TGTGCCAGCAGCTTGACAGGGGGGGCCGATTTCAGCGAAGCTTTCTTT. Protein sequence: CASSLTGGADFSEAFF.

The V gene is TRBV19, the J gene TRBJ1-1; 7 positions agree with TRBD1. The V segment lost 7 bases and the J segment 5 bases; nucleotides outside the gene matches: 7. CDR3 length: 13 residues. CDR1 and CDR2 from the germline V gene are LNHDA and SQIVND (reference sequence). CDR3 DNA: TGTGCCAGTATTGCGACAGGGAGGACTGAAGCTTTCTTT. It is translated as CASIATGRTEAFF.

This chain links TRBV19 with TRBJ1-5, with D unresolved. The CDR3 sequence is 13 residues long. Trimming cost V 5 bases and J 6 bases, with 11 bases left between them. Germline assignment: CDR1 LNHDA and CDR2 SQIVND (reference sequence). CDR3 protein: CASSGSGFQPQHF. The CDR3 bases are TGTGCCAGTAGTGGGAGTGGGTTTCAGCCCCAGCATTTT.

The chain combines TRBV6-5 with TRBJ1-3; no clear D. The CDR3 has 14 residues. Trimming pared 6 bases from V and 2 bases from J, leaving 11 bases between. Germline V gene data show CDR1 as MNHEY and CDR2 as SVGAGI. The DNA of the CDR3 is TGTGCCAGCAGCCACAACGAAGCTGGAAACACCATATATTTT. Amino acid sequence: CASSHNEAGNTIYF.

The V and J genes are TRBV5-1 and TRBJ1-2; 8 positions agree with TRBD1. This CDR3 comprises 15 residues. V shed 3 bases, J shed 6 bases, and the junction held 10 bases outside the gene matches. Germline loops: CDR1 SGHRS, CDR2 YFSETQ. The CDR3 DNA is TGCGCCAGCAGCTCCACCCTAGAGACAGGGGATGGCTACACCTTC. Its translation: CASSSTLETGDGYTF.

The chain joins TRBV18 to TRBJ1-5, with 8 bases lining up with TRBD1. This CDR3 contains 16 residues. Looked up from germline, CDR1 is KGHSH and CDR2 is LQKENI. After removal of 4 bases from V and 1 base from J, the junction contained 6 bases not matched to a gene. The CDR3: CASSQGTGESNQPQHF. In DNA form, the CDR3 reads TGTGCCAGCTCACAAGGGACAGGAGAAAGCAATCAGCCCCAGCATTTT. The entire variable domain, with the rest obtained from reference TRBV18 and TRBJ1-5, is as follows: NAGVMQNPRHLVRRRGQEARLRCSPMKGHSHVYWYRQLPEEGLKFMVYLQKENIIDESGMPKERFSAEFPKEGPSILRIQQVVRGDSAAYFCASSQGTGESNQPQHFGDGTRLSIL.

The chain links TRBV11-3 to TRBJ2-1; 8 nucleotides align to TRBD1. Germline CDR1 SGHNT, CDR2 YENEEA. The trim removed 4 bases at V and 8 bases at J, leaving 10 bases unmatched. This CDR3 is built from 15 residues. The chain's CDR3 is CASSSSGTGADEQFF. For the CDR3, the DNA is TGTGCCAGCAGCTCGTCCGGGACAGGAGCGGATGAGCAGTTCTTC.

The gene calls are TRBV5-1 and TRBJ1-1; 11 nucleotides agree with TRBD1. Trimming at V came to 0 bases and at J to 5 bases, leaving 3 bases not matched to a gene. This CDR3 contains 15 residues. CDR1 is SGHRS and CDR2 is YFSETQ in the germline V gene. This CDR3 reads CASSLGDRGRTEAFF. In nucleotides, the CDR3 is TGCGCCAGCAGCTTGGGGGACAGGGGGAGGACTGAAGCTTTCTTT.

This clone showed up just a few times. The V and J genes are TRBV21-1 and TRBJ1-2; no DNA check was done on the table's D call, TRBD1. TRBV21-1 is a pseudogene. The CDR3 extends over 16 amino acids. The chain's CDR3 is CASSKVGQCRNYGYTF. CDR3 coding DNA: TGTGCCAGCAGCAAAGTGGGACAGTGCCGTAACTATGGCTACACCTTC.

The CDR3 loop reads CASSQDLSRGNTIYF. CDR3 nucleotides: TGCGCCAGCAGCCAAGATCTTTCTCGTGGAAACACCATATATTTT. The rearrangement uses TRBV4-1 and TRBJ1-3, with no clear D. V was trimmed by 0 bases and J by 3 bases, leaving 9 bases between them. Germline V CDR1 and CDR2: MGHRA, YSYEKL. This CDR3 is built from 15 residues.

J is TRBJ2-1 and V is TRBV7-9; 10 bases map to TRBD2. This CDR3 contains 15 residues. The V gene end was trimmed by 2 bases and the J gene end by 5 bases; junction bases not matched to a gene: 3. Germline CDR1 and CDR2: SEHNR and FQNEAQ (reference sequence). The CDR3 reads CASSLRTSGDNEQFF. CDR3 nucleotide sequence: TGTGCCAGCAGCTTAAGGACTAGCGGAGACAATGAGCAGTTCTTC.

The sample holds one count of this clone. The rearrangement uses TRBV14 and TRBJ2-1, with D possibly TRBD2 on 5 matching bases. There are 15 residues in the CDR3. Germline values: CDR1 SGHDN, CDR2 FVKESK. Between the trimmed V and J ends, which lost 3 bases and 7 bases, there was a span of 16 bases. The CDR3 protein is CASSHVPPRGNEQFF. The CDR3, as DNA: TGTGCCAGCAGCCATGTACCACCCCGGGGAAATGAGCAGTTCTTC.

This clone was recorded only once. The chain combines TRBV19 with TRBJ2-2; TRBD1 aligns across 9 bases. This CDR3 is built from 17 residues. V dropped 5 bases and J dropped 1; count of bases not matched to a gene: 8. CDR1 is LNHDA and CDR2 is SQIVND in the germline V gene (reference sequence). The CDR3 DNA follows: TGTGCCAGTAGTCCGGCCCCGGGACAGGGGAACACCGGGGAGCTGTTTTTT. Its protein is CASSPAPGQGNTGELFF.

This clone was detected a few times. The gene calls are TRBV7-9 and TRBJ2-7; the match to TRBD2 covers 15 bases. Per the germline V gene, CDR1 is SEHNR and CDR2 is FQNEAQ (reference sequence). The CDR3 runs to 18 residues. Germline trimming cut 5 bases from V and 0 bases from J; bases unmatched to any gene: 8. For the CDR3, the DNA is TGTGCCAGCAGCGTCACCGGGACTAGCGGGAGGAGCTCCTACGAGCAGTACTTC. As protein: CASSVTGTSGRSSYEQYF. Together with reference TRBV7-9 and TRBJ2-7, the CDR3 gives the full variable domain: DTGVSQNPRHKITKRGQNVTFRCDPISEHNRLYWYRQTLGQGPEFLTYFQNEAQLEKSRLLSDRFSAERPKGSFSTLEIQRTEQGDSAMYLCASSVTGTSGRSSYEQYFGPGTRLTVT.

The chain couples TRBV2 to TRBJ1-2; D unresolved. CDR3 size: 14 residues. Trimming took 7 bases from V and 7 from J, leaving 19 bases between them. Germline CDR1 reads SNHLY; CDR2 reads FYNNEI. The CDR3 loop is CASIPQWREAGYTF. As DNA, the CDR3 is TGTGCCAGCATCCCGCAGTGGAGGGAAGCTGGCTACACCTTC.

This clone is a singleton in its sample. The chain combines TRBV5-1 with TRBJ1-1; tentatively, D is TRBD1 (6 bases). V gave up 2 bases and J gave up 3 bases, with 11 bases separating them. The CDR3 covers 14 residues. Germline loops: CDR1 SGHRS, CDR2 YFSETQ. The CDR3 is CASSFRRQDTEAFF. In nucleotides, the CDR3 is TGCGCCAGCAGCTTCCGAAGACAGGACACTGAAGCTTTCTTT.

The V and J genes are TRBV2 and TRBJ1-5; D is perhaps TRBD1 (5 bases). Trimming shortened V by 4 bases and J by 2 bases, and 12 bases separated the two germline ends. This CDR3 has 15 amino acids. Germline V lookup: CDR1 SNHLY, CDR2 FYNNEI. The CDR3 here is CASSVISGGNQPQHF. The CDR3 DNA reads TGTGCCAGCAGTGTCATCTCGGGGGGCAATCAGCCCCAGCATTTT.

The chain carries TRBV11-2 and TRBJ2-7, with D perhaps TRBD1 (5 bases). V lost 4 bases to trimming and J lost 2 bases, with 9 bases between them. The V gene's germline CDR1 is SGHAT and CDR2 FQNNGV. The CDR3 has 13 residues. CDR3 amino acids: CASSSWTPYEQYF. Written as DNA, the CDR3 is TGTGCCAGCAGCTCGTGGACACCCTACGAGCAGTACTTC.

V usage is TRBV5-8 and J usage is TRBJ1-1, with 7 bases that match TRBD1. Germline-derived CDR1 and CDR2 are SGHTS and YDEGEE. Trimming at V came to 4 bases and at J to 8 bases, leaving 5 bases not matched to a gene. The CDR3 is 12 residues long. Written as DNA, the CDR3 is TGTGCCAGCAGCCGGGGACAGCGGGAAGCTTTCTTT. Translating it yields CASSRGQREAFF.

The chain links TRBV5-1 to TRBJ2-3; the D gene is possibly TRBD1 (7 bases). This CDR3 contains 15 residues. With 3 bases removed from V and 4 bases from J, the gap between germline ends came to 15 bases. CDR1 and CDR2 (germline): SGHRS, YFSETQ. The CDR3 here is CASSSRQGGPDTQYF. In nucleotides, the CDR3 is TGCGCCAGCAGCTCGCGACAGGGAGGTCCAGATACGCAGTATTTT.

The chain has TRBV28 and TRBJ1-3; D gene uncertain. Trimming took 6 bases from V and 0 from J, leaving 3 bases between them. CDR1 and CDR2 from the germline V gene are MDHEN and SYDVKM. The CDR3 has 12 residues. CDR3 protein: CASSYSGNTIYF. The CDR3 DNA follows: TGTGCCAGCAGCTACTCTGGAAACACCATATATTTT.

The J gene is TRBJ2-1, the V gene TRBV13, with 8 nucleotides matching TRBD1. The CDR3 is made up of 16 amino acids. V lost 5 bases, J lost 1 base, and 7 bases stayed unmatched. Germline values: CDR1 PRHDT, CDR2 FYEKMQ (reference sequence). The CDR3 loop is CASSPPGGRSYNEQFF. CDR3 bases: TGTGCCAGCAGCCCCCCAGGGGGCAGGTCCTACAATGAGCAGTTCTTC.

The chain links TRBV6-1 to TRBJ1-5; weak D call: TRBD1 (5 bases). The CDR3 runs to 16 residues. The V gene lost 3 bases and the J gene lost 6 bases, with 18 bases spanning the gap. Germline CDR1 is MNHNS and CDR2 is SASEGT. The CDR3 sequence: CASSDRGHLGGQPQHF. The CDR3 bases are TGTGCCAGCAGTGATAGGGGCCATCTGGGGGGTCAGCCCCAGCATTTT.

The chain recombines TRBV7-8 with TRBJ2-7; D is uncertain. The germline gives CDR1 SGHVS, CDR2 FQNEAQ. The CDR3 runs to 12 residues. V lost 5 bases, J lost 6 bases, and 11 bases lay in between. The CDR3 spells CASSRGHSEQYF. The DNA for the CDR3 is TGTGCCAGCAGCCGCGGCCATAGCGAGCAGTACTTC.

The V call is TRBV21-1, the J call TRBJ1-2; the table's TRBD1 call for D was not verified on the DNA. TRBV21-1 is marked as a pseudogene. CDR3 size: 17 residues. The CDR3 DNA follows: TGTGCCAGCAGCAACGACACTGGACAGATGTCTAACTATGGCTACACCTTC. It codes for CASSNDTGQMSNYGYTF.

The gene calls are TRBV5-4 and TRBJ2-7, with D tentatively TRBD2 (5 bases). Trimming pared 4 bases from V and 3 bases from J, leaving 17 bases between. CDR3 length: 15 amino acids. The germline V gene encodes CDR1 SGHNT and CDR2 YYREEE (reference sequence). CDR3 residues: CASSPEVGKSYEQYF. The CDR3 DNA is TGTGCCAGCAGCCCGGAGGTGGGGAAGAGCTACGAGCAGTACTTC. The full variable domain, in which reference TRBV5-4 and TRBJ2-7 provide the parts outside the CDR3, is ETGVTQSPTHLIKTRGQQVTLRCSSQSGHNTVSWYQQALGQGPQFIFQYYREEENGRGNFPPRFSGLQFPNYSSELNVNALELDDSALYLCASSPEVGKSYEQYFGPGTRLTVT.

This chain joins TRBV5-1 and TRBJ2-3; D possibly corresponds to TRBD2 (7 bases). V lost 3 bases, J lost 2 bases, and 10 bases lay in between. CDR1 and CDR2 from the germline V gene are SGHRS and YFSETQ. CDR3 size: 14 residues. The DNA for the CDR3 is TGCGCCAGCAGCTCCGGGGGGCCCACAGATACGCAGTATTTT. This encodes CASSSGGPTDTQYF.

The chain employs TRBV7-6 and TRBJ2-3; TRBD1 agrees at 9 bases. Per the germline V gene, CDR1 is SGHVS and CDR2 is FNYEAQ. Germline trimming cut 5 bases from V and 3 bases from J; bases unmatched to any gene: 9. The CDR3 is 16 residues long. CDR3 DNA: TGTGCCAGCAGCACTAGACAGGGGGTAGGAACAGATACGCAGTATTTT. Its protein product is CASSTRQGVGTDTQYF.